This T cell receptor (beta chain) was retrieved from a study of T-cell memory formation after mild COVID-19. Study summary: Clusters of TCRs were largely donor specific.

One entry per CDR3 protein, called by TCRdb with MiXCR from the 5' RACE reads. The table has over 45,000 distinct CDR3 sequences, 9.3% seen once. The sample holds a few counts of this clonotype. Sequencing input: PBMCs or a T cell subset sorted from them (not recorded which). This TCR was sampled from an adult woman who had mild COVID-19 (a few samples of this study predate the infection). Cell type and time point are not known.

The DNA of the CDR3 is TGTGCCAGCAGTCCTCTAAGGCCCGACAATGAGCAGTTCTTC. Amino acids: CASSPLRPDNEQFF. V is TRBV12-3 or TRBV12-4 and J is TRBJ2-1; no reliable D call. This CDR3 spans 14 amino acids. V gave up 5 bases and J gave up 5 bases, with 13 bases separating them.